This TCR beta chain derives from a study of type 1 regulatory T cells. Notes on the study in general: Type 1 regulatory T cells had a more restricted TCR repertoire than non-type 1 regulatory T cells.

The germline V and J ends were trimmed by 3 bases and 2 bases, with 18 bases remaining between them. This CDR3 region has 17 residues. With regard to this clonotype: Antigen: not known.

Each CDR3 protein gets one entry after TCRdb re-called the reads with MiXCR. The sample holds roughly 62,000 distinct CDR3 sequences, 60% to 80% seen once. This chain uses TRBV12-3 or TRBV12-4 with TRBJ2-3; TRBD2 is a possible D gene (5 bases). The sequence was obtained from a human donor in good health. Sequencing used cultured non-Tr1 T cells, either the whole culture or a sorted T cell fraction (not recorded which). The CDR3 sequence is CASSFVPLERNTDTQYF. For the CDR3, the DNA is TGTGCCAGCAGTTTCGTCCCCTTGGAGCGGAACACAGATACGCAGTATTTT.